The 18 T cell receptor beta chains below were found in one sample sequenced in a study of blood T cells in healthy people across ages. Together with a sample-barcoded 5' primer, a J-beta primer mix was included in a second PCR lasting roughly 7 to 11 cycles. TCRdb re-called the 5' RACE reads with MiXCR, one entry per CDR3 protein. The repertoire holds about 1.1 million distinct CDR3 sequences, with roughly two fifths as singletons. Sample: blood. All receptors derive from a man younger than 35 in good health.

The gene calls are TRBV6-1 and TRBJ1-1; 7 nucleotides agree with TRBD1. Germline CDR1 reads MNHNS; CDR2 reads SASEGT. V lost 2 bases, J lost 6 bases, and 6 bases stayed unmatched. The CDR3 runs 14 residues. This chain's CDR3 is CASSELQGGAEAFF. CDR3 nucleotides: TGTGCCAGCAGTGAACTTCAGGGGGGGGCTGAAGCTTTCTTT.

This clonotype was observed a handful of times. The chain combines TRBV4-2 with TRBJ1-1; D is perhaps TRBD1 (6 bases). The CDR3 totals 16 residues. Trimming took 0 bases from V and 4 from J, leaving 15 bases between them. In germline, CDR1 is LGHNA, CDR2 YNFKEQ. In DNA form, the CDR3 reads TGTGCCAGCAGCCAAGATCGTACAGGGCTGGGCACTGAAGCTTTCTTT. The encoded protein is CASSQDRTGLGTEAFF.

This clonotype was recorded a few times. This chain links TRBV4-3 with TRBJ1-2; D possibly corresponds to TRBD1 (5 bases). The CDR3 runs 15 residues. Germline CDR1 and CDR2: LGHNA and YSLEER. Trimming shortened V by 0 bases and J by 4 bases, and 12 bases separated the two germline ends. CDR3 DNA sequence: TGCGCCAGCAGCCAAGATTTCGGGGACCCCTATGGCTACACCTTC. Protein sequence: CASSQDFGDPYGYTF.

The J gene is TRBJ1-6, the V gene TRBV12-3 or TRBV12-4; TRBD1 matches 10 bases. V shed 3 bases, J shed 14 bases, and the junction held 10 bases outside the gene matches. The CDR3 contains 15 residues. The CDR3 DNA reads TGTGCCAGCAGTTTGGGACAGGGGCGATCTTGGGCCCTCCACTTT. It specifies CASSLGQGRSWALHF.

The CDR3 DNA is TGTGCCAGCAGCGCTTCAGGAGCTGATCAGCCCCAGCATTTT. This translates into CASSASGADQPQHF. The chain employs TRBV9 and TRBJ1-5; D is uncertain. Germline loops: CDR1 SGDLS, CDR2 YYNGEE. The V gene lost 3 bases and the J gene lost 5 bases, with 12 bases spanning the gap. There are 14 residues in the CDR3.

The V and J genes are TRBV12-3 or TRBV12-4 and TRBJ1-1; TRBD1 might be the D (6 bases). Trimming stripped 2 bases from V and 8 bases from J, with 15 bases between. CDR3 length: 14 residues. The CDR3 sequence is CASSLRVGRGEAFF. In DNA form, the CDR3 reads TGTGCCAGCAGTTTAAGGGTGGGCAGGGGCGAAGCTTTCTTT.

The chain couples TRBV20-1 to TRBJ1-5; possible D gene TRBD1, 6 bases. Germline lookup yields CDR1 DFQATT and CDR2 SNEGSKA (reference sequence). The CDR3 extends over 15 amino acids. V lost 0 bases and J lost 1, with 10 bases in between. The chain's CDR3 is CSARDGQGSNQPQHF. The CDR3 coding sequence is TGCAGTGCTAGAGATGGGCAGGGGAGCAATCAGCCCCAGCATTTT.

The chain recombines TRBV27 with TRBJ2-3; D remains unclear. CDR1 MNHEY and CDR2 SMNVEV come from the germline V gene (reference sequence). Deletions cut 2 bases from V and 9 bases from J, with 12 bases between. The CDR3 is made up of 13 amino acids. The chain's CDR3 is CASSLSPRRTQYF. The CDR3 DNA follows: TGTGCCAGCAGTTTAAGTCCTAGAAGGACGCAGTATTTT.

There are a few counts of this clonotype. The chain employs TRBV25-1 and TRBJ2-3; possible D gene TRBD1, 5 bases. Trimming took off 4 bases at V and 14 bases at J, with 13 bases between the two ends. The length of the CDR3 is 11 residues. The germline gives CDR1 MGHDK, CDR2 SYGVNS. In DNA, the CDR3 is TGTGCCAGCAGTGTTGGGGCAGTAAGGTATTTT. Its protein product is CASSVGAVRYF.

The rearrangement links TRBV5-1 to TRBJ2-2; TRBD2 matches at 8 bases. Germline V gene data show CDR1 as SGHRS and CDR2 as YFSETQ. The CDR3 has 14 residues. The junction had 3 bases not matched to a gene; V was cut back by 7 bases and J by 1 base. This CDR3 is CASGTSGNTGELFF. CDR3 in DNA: TGCGCCAGCGGAACTAGCGGGAACACCGGGGAGCTGTTTTTT.

This CDR3 is CASSLLHGGGNIQYF. The CDR3 DNA sequence: TGTGCCAGCAGCTTATTGCACGGAGGCGGAAACATTCAGTACTTC. V usage is TRBV7-8 and J usage is TRBJ2-4; TRBD2 is a possible D gene (5 bases). There are 15 residues in the CDR3. Germline V gives CDR1 SGHVS, CDR2 FQNEAQ. V lost 2 bases and J 6 bases, leaving 14 bases between the germline ends.

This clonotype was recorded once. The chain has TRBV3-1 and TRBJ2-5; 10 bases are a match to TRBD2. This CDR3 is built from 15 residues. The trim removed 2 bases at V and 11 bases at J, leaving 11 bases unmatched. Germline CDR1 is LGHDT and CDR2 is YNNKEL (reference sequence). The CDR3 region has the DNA TGTGCCAGCAGCCAAACCAGCGGGGGGGCTGTTGAGCAGTACTTC. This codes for CASSQTSGGAVEQYF.

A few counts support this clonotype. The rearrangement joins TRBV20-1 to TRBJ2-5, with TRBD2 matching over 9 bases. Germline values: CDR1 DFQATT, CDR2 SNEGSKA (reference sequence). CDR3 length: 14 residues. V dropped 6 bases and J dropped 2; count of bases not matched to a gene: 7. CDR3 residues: CSALAGRNQETQYF. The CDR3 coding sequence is TGCAGTGCCCTAGCGGGGCGAAATCAAGAGACCCAGTACTTC.

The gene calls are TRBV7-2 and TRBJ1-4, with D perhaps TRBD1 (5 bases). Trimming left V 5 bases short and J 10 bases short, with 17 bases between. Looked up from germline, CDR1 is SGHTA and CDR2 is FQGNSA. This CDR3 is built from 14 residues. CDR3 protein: CASSPTQGGVKLFF. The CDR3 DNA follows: TGTGCCAGCAGCCCTACGCAGGGCGGGGTAAAACTGTTTTTT.

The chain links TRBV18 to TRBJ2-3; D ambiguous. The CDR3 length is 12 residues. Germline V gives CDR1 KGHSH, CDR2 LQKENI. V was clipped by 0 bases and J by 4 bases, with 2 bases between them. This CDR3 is CASSPPADTQYF. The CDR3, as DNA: TGTGCCAGCTCACCACCGGCAGATACGCAGTATTTT.

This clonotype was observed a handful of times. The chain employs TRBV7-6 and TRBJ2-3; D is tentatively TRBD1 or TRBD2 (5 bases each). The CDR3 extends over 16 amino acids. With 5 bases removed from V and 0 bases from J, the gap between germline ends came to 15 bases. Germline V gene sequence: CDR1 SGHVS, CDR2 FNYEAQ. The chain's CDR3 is CASSRKGTGSTDTQYF. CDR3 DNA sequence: TGTGCCAGCAGCCGCAAAGGGACGGGGAGCACAGATACGCAGTATTTT.

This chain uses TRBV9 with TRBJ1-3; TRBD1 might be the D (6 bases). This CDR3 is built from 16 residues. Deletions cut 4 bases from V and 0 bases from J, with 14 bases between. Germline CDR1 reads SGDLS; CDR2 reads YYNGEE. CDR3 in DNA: TGTGCCAGCAGCTCCGGACAGTTCGGCTCTGGAAACACCATATATTTT. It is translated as CASSSGQFGSGNTIYF.

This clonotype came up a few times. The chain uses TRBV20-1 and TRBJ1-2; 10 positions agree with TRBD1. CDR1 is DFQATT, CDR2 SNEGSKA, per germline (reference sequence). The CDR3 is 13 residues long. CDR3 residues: CSPKTGGDYGYTF. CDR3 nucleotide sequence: TGCAGCCCTAAGACAGGGGGCGACTATGGCTACACCTTC.